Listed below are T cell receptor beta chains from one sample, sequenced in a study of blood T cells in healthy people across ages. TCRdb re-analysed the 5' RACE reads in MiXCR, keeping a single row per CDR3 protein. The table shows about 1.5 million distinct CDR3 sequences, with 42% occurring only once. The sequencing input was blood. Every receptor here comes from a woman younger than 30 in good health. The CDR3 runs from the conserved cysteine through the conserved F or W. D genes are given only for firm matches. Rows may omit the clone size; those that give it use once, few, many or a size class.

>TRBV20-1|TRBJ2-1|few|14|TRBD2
TGCAGTGCTATAGCGGGGGGTGACTACAATGAGCAGTTCTTC
CSAIAGGDYNEQFF
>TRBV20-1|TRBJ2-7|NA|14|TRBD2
TGCAGTGCTAGCCGTAGCGGGGGTGAATTCACGGAGTACTTC
CSASRSGGEFTEYF
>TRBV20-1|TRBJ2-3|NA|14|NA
TGCAGTGCCCCAGGGAACGACGGCACAGATACGCAGTATTTT
CSAPGNDGTDTQYF
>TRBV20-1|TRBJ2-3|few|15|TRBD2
TGCAGTGCCCATCGGGGGGGTCATCCCCCGGATACGCAGTATTTT
CSAHRGGHPPDTQYF
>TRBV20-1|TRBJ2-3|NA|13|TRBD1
TGCAGTGCAAAAACAGGGGTTGCAGATACGCAGTATTTT
CSAKTGVADTQYF
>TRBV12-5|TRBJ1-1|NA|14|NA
TGTGCTAGTGCCTTAGGGACAAGGAACACTGAAGCTTTCTTT
CASALGTRNTEAFF
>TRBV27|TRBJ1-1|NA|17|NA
TGTGCCAGCAGTATCCGGGCCCCTCGGATACAGAACACTGAAGCTTTCTTT
CASSIRAPRIQNTEAFF
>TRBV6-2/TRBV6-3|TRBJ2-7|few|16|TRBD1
TGTGCCAGCTATCCTTTATCCGGGACAGGGAAAAACGAGCAGTACTTC
CASYPLSGTGKNEQYF
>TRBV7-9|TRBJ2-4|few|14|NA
TGTGCCAGCGTTGCGAGCATGTCCAAAAACATTCAGTACTTC
CASVASMSKNIQYF
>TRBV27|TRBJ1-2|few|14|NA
TGTGCCAGCAGTTTAACGGCAGCCCCTGCGGGCTACACCTTC
CASSLTAAPAGYTF
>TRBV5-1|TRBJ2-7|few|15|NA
TGCGCCAGCAGCTTGGACCCCCACGGGGTTTACGAGCAGTACTTC
CASSLDPHGVYEQYF
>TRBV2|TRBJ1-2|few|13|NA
TGTGCCAGTCATACAGGGATCGGCAATGGCTACACCTTC
CASHTGIGNGYTF
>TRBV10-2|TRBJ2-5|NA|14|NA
TGCGCCAGCAGTGAGCAAGGGAACAGGGAGACCCAGTACTTC
CASSEQGNRETQYF
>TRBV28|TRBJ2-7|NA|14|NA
TGTGCCAGCAGATCCGCGACAGACGCCTACGAGCAGTACTTC
CASRSATDAYEQYF
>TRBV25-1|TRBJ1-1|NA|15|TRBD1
TGTGCCAGCAGTGAATTACAGGCAGGGGGCGAATGGGCTTTCTTT
CASSELQAGGEWAFF
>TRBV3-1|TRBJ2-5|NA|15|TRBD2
TGTGCCAGCAGCCAACGTCCCGGGACTAGCCAGGAGCAGTACTTC
CASSQRPGTSQEQYF
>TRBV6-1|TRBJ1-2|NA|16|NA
TGTGCCAGCAGTCAAGACAGTTACGAGATCAGCTATGGCTACACCTTC
CASSQDSYEISYGYTF
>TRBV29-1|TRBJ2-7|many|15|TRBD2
TGCAGCGTTGAAAAGTTAGCGGGAGGTTCCTACGAGCAGTACTTC
CSVEKLAGGSYEQYF
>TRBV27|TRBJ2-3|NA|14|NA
TGTGCCAGCAGCAGCCCGGAAGGGGCAGATACGCAGTATTTT
CASSSPEGADTQYF
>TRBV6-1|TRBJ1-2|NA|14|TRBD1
TGTGCCAGCAGTGAATCCGTACAGGGGAGCGGCTACACCTTC
CASSESVQGSGYTF
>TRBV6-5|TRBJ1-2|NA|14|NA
TGTGCCAGCAGTGACGGTCGGACAGACTATGGCTACACCTTC
CASSDGRTDYGYTF
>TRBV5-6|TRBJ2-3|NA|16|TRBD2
TGTGCCAGCAGGGCTCCCTCGGGACTAATGGCAGATACGCAGTATTTT
CASRAPSGLMADTQYF
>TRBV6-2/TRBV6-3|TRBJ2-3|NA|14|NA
TGTGCCAGCACCAGGGGGCGGGAGACAGATACGCAGTATTTT
CASTRGRETDTQYF
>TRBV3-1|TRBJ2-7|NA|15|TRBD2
TGTACCAGCAGCGCCCTTAGCGGGAGGGCCTCCGAGCAGTACTTC
CTSSALSGRASEQYF
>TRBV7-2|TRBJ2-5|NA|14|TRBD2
TGTGCCAGCACTTCCGTCCGGGAGGCAGGGACCCAGTACTTC
CASTSVREAGTQYF
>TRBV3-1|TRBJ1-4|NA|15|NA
TGTGCCAGCAGCTGGGACCCTACGACTAATGAAAAACTGTTTTTT
CASSWDPTTNEKLFF
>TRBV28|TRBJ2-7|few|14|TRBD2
TGTGCCAGCAGTTCGCCGGGAGGGGGGAGGGAGCAGTACTTC
CASSSPGGGREQYF
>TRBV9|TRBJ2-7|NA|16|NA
TGTGCCAGCAGCGTAGGTTCGGGGGAATTTCCCTACGAGCAGTACTTC
CASSVGSGEFPYEQYF
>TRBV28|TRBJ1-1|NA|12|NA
TGTGCCAGCAGTTTATTAGGGGGTAAAGCTTTCTTT
CASSLLGGKAFF
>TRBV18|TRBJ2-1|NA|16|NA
TGTGCCAGCTCACCACCAGTGGGAGGAGGTGGCAATGAGCAGTTCTTC
CASSPPVGGGGNEQFF
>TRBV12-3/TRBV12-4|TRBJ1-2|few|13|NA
TGTGCCAGCAGTTACCTGGGGGCCTATGGCTACACCTTC
CASSYLGAYGYTF
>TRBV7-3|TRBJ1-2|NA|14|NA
TGTGCCAGCAGCCCCCAGGGAAGCCCCTATGGCTACACCTTC
CASSPQGSPYGYTF
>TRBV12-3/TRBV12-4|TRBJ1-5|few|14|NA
TGTGCCAGCAGGGGGGCCCTCAGAGGTCAGCCCCAGCATTTT
CASRGALRGQPQHF
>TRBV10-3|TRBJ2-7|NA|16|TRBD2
TGTGCCATCGCCCTTGAGGCGGGGGATAACGCTTGGGAGCAGTACTTC
CAIALEAGDNAWEQYF
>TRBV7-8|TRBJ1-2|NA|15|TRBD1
TGTGCCAGCAGCTTAAGGCGGACAGGCGGGGATGGCTACACCTTC
CASSLRRTGGDGYTF
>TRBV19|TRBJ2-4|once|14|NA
TGTGCCAGTAGTATGACCGGGGCCAAAAACTTTCAGTACTTC
CASSMTGAKNFQYF
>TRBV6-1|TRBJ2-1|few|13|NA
TGTGCCAGCGCACTTACCAACGGAAATGAGCAGTTCTTC
CASALTNGNEQFF
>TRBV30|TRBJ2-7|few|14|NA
TGTGCCTGGAGTGGGAAGACATTGCCCTACGAGCAGTACTTC
CAWSGKTLPYEQYF
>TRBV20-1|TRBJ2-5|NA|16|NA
TGCAGTGCTAGAGATCTAAGCTCAGAAAGATACAATGAGCAGTACTTC
CSARDLSSERYNEQYF
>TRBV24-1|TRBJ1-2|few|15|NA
TGTGCCACCAGTGATCCCGGGACTTTAGGCTATGGCTACACCTTC
CATSDPGTLGYGYTF
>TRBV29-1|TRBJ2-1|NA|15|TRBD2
TGCAGCGTTGTTTGGCTAGCGGGGTCCTACAATGAGCAGTTCTTC
CSVVWLAGSYNEQFF
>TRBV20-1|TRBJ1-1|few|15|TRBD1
TGCAGTGCTAGAGTCGCGGACAGGGACGGCACTGAAGCTTTCTTT
CSARVADRDGTEAFF
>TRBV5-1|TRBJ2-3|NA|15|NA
TGCGCCAGCAGCTTGGAGTCCCGGGCGGCAGATACGCAGTATTTT
CASSLESRAADTQYF
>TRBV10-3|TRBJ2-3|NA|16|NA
TGTGCCATCAGGACCCCTAGCGTAGGAGGAGGAGATGCGCAGTATTTT
CAIRTPSVGGGDAQYF
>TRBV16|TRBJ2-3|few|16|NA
TGTGCCAGCAGCCAATCGAGGGAGGTCCCCACAGATACGCAGTATTTT
CASSQSREVPTDTQYF
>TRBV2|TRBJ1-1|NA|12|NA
TGTGCCACTGAGACAGCGAACACTGAAGCTTTCTTT
CATETANTEAFF
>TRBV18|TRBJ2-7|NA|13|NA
TGTGCCAGCTCACCGGTCGGGGACTACGAGCAGTACTTC
CASSPVGDYEQYF
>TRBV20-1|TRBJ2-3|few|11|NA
TGCAGTGCTCCGGGGGTGATCACGCAGTATTTT
CSAPGVITQYF
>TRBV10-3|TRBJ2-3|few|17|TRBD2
TGTGCCATCAGTCTTAGCGGGGGGCCGGTTAGCACAGATACGCAGTATTTT
CAISLSGGPVSTDTQYF
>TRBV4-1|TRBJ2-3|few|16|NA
TGCGCCAGCAGCCATGGTTTGGGGGGAAGCACAGATACGCAGTATTTT
CASSHGLGGSTDTQYF
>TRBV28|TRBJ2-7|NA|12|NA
TGTGCCCGCACAACCCTCGCCTACGAGCAGTACTTC
CARTTLAYEQYF
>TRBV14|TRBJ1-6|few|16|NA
TGTGCCAGCAGCCAAGATCCGCCGGAGTACAATTCACCCCTCCACTTT
CASSQDPPEYNSPLHF
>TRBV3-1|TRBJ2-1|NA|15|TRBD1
TGTGCCAGCAGCCCAGACAGGGGGCGCATAAATGAGCAGTTCTTC
CASSPDRGRINEQFF
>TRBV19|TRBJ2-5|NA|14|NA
TGTGCCAGTAAACGGCTGGGGATTTCAAATGAGCAGTACTTC
CASKRLGISNEQYF
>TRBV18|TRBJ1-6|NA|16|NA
TGTGCCAGCTCACGACAGGAGAGCTCCTATAATTCACCCCTCCACTTT
CASSRQESSYNSPLHF
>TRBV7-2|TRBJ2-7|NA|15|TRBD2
TGTGCCAGCAGCTTTAGTAGCGGGTACACCTACGAGCAGTACTTC
CASSFSSGYTYEQYF
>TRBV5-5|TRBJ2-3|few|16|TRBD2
TGTGCCAGCAGCCTCCAACTAGCGGGAGGGTATAATACGCAGTATTTT
CASSLQLAGGYNTQYF